Presented here are 23 T cell receptor beta chains from one specimen sequenced in a study of blood T cell repertoires in COVID-19. Only in-frame clones appear in the TCRdb table, and some are missing; sequencing was by immunoSEQ multiplex PCR. The sample holds 200,000 to 250,000 clones, 89% seen once. The sample was peripheral blood. Every receptor here comes from a woman in her 40s with acute or convalescent COVID-19.

The chain joins TRBV7-6 to TRBJ1-2; 7 bases agree with TRBD1. Germline CDR1 SGHVS, CDR2 FNYEAQ. V lost 5 bases to trimming and J lost 5 bases; unmatched junction nucleotides: 11. CDR3 length equals 15 residues. The CDR3 DNA sequence: TGTGCCAGCAGCCAGAATCCGGGACAGCGTTATGGCTACACCTTC. Protein product: CASSQNPGQRYGYTF.

V usage is TRBV4-1 and J usage is TRBJ1-2; D gene ambiguous. Between the trimmed V and J ends, which lost 0 bases and 9 bases, there was a span of 11 bases. Germline CDR1 MGHRA, CDR2 YSYEKL. This CDR3 has 13 amino acids. CDR3 protein: CASSQESGVSYTF. In DNA, the CDR3 is TGCGCCAGCAGCCAAGAATCGGGTGTGAGCTACACCTTC.

This clone appeared a single time. V gene TRBV11-2 combines with J gene TRBJ1-2; D is perhaps TRBD1 (5 bases). Germline V gene lookup returns CDR1 SGHAT and CDR2 FQNNGV. This CDR3 is 13 amino acids long. V was clipped by 1 base and J by 7 bases, with 10 bases between them. The CDR3 is CASSLAGGFGYTF. The CDR3 bases are TGTGCCAGCAGCTTAGCGGGGGGATTTGGCTACACCTTC.

Of note for this clone: The same CDR3 can be traced to other DNA sequences in this sample. In DNA form, the CDR3 reads TGTGCCAGCACCCCAGGGGTCTCTGGGGCCAACGTCCTGACTTTC. Protein sequence: CASTPGVSGANVLTF. J is TRBJ2-6 and V is TRBV6-5, with a tentative D call TRBD1 (6 bases). CDR1 and CDR2 (germline): MNHEY, SVGAGI. Between the trimmed V and J ends, which lost 7 bases and 0 bases, there was a span of 10 bases. This CDR3 contains 15 residues.

The chain employs TRBV19 and TRBJ2-1, with D maybe TRBD1 (5 bases). Germline CDR1 reads LNHDA; CDR2 reads SQIVND (reference sequence). V lost 6 bases to trimming and J lost 2 bases, with 8 bases between them. The CDR3 is made up of 13 amino acids. As DNA, the CDR3 is TGTGCCAGTAGCAAACAGGCCTACAATGAGCAGTTCTTC. It translates to CASSKQAYNEQFF. Drawing the rest from reference TRBV19 and TRBJ2-1, the complete variable domain is DGGITQSPKYLFRKEGQNVTLSCEQNLNHDAMYWYRQDPGQGLRLIYYSQIVNDFQKGDIAEGYSVSREKKESFPLTVTSAQKNPTAFYLCASSKQAYNEQFFGPGTRLTVL.

This clone was picked up one time. J is TRBJ2-5 and V is TRBV18, with 7 bases aligning to TRBD1. Germline lookup yields CDR1 KGHSH and CDR2 LQKENI. V shed 3 bases and J 4 bases; nucleotides not matched to a gene: 5. This CDR3 has 14 residues. CDR3 coding DNA: TGTGCCAGCTCACCGAACAGGGGACGAGAGACCCAGTACTTC. It yields the protein CASSPNRGRETQYF.

This chain links TRBV12-3 or TRBV12-4 with TRBJ2-5; D unresolved. Trimming pared 3 bases from V and 5 bases from J, leaving 7 bases between. This CDR3 is 12 amino acids long. The CDR3 is CASSFSQETQYF. As DNA, the CDR3 is TGTGCCAGCAGTTTTTCGCAGGAGACCCAGTACTTC.

V gene TRBV4-1 combines with J gene TRBJ2-2; TRBD2 aligns across 9 bases. V shed 4 bases, J shed 7 bases, and the junction held 16 bases outside the gene matches. Per the germline V gene, CDR1 is MGHRA and CDR2 is YSYEKL. CDR3 length: 18 residues. The CDR3, as DNA: TGCGCCAGCAGCCCTGACGGGCTAGCGGGGACCCGAGGCGGGGAGCTGTTTTTT. This sequence encodes CASSPDGLAGTRGGELFF.

V gene TRBV2 combines with J gene TRBJ1-1, with D perhaps matching TRBD1 (5 bases). This CDR3 contains 13 residues. V dropped 3 bases and J dropped 5 bases, with 10 bases sitting between them. The germline gives CDR1 SNHLY, CDR2 FYNNEI. This chain's CDR3 is CASSDTRGTEAFF. The CDR3 DNA is TGTGCCAGCAGTGACACGCGGGGGACTGAAGCTTTCTTT.

The chain employs TRBV6-5 and TRBJ1-1, with TRBD1 as a possible D gene (6 bases). The CDR3 length is 14 residues. Germline V gene data show CDR1 as MNHEY and CDR2 as SVGAGI. With 5 bases removed from V and 3 bases from J, the gap between germline ends came to 13 bases. The DNA for the CDR3 is TGTGCCAGCAGTCAAAAGCCAGGGGACACTGAAGCTTTCTTT. Protein product: CASSQKPGDTEAFF.

This chain connects TRBV18 to TRBJ2-2; 9 positions match TRBD2. Losses at the gene ends were 1 base for V and 0 bases for J; bases not matched to a gene: 18. CDR3 length equals 22 residues. Germline V lookup: CDR1 KGHSH, CDR2 LQKENI. DNA for the CDR3: TGTGCCAGCTCACCACGGAGTTTCCAGCGGGGGGTCCTCAACGCGAACACCGGGGAGCTGTTTTTT. Its translation: CASSPRSFQRGVLNANTGELFF. Full variable domain (remainder filled in from reference TRBV18 and TRBJ2-2): NAGVMQNPRHLVRRRGQEARLRCSPMKGHSHVYWYRQLPEEGLKFMVYLQKENIIDESGMPKERFSAEFPKEGPSILRIQQVVRGDSAAYFCASSPRSFQRGVLNANTGELFFGEGSRLTVL.

The CDR3 DNA reads TGCGCCAGCAGCTTGGTCGGGAGGGACACCATATATTTT. Its translation is CASSLVGRDTIYF. This sequence joins TRBV5-1 and TRBJ1-3; D gene uncertain. With 0 bases removed from V and 8 bases from J, the gap between germline ends came to 9 bases. The V gene's germline CDR1 is SGHRS and CDR2 YFSETQ. This CDR3 comprises 13 residues.

This chain joins TRBV5-8 and TRBJ1-5; 9 bases are shared with TRBD1. The CDR3 is made up of 15 amino acids. After removal of 5 bases from V and 5 bases from J, the junction contained 8 bases not matched to a gene. The germline gives CDR1 SGHTS, CDR2 YDEGEE. This chain's CDR3 is CASSFGTGGYQPQHF. As DNA, the CDR3 is TGTGCCAGCAGTTTTGGTACAGGGGGCTATCAGCCCCAGCATTTT.

This chain joins TRBV2 and TRBJ2-7; the D is unclear. The germline V gene has CDR1 SNHLY and CDR2 FYNNEI. V was trimmed by 11 bases and J by 4 bases, leaving 18 bases between them. This CDR3 is built from 13 residues. The DNA of the CDR3 is TGTGCCTGCGACATCCTTCAGTCGTACGAGCAGTACGTC. Protein: CACDILQSYEQYV.

V is TRBV2 and J is TRBJ1-3, with 11 bases lining up with TRBD1. The trim removed 2 bases at V and 4 bases at J, leaving 7 bases unmatched. Germline CDR1 is SNHLY and CDR2 is FYNNEI. This CDR3 comprises 17 residues. The CDR3 here is CASSESAGQGAGNTIYF. The DNA of the CDR3 is TGTGCCAGCAGTGAATCAGCCGGACAGGGGGCCGGAAACACCATATATTTT.

In DNA, the CDR3 is TGTGCCAGCAGTGAAGAATTAGGGAGTCCCTACAATGAGCAGTTCTTC. This sequence encodes CASSEELGSPYNEQFF. The chain has TRBV6-1 and TRBJ2-1, with D maybe TRBD2 (5 bases). Trimming pared 1 base from V and 2 bases from J, leaving 12 bases between. Per the germline V gene, CDR1 is MNHNS and CDR2 is SASEGT. The CDR3 sequence is 16 residues long.

The chain has TRBV7-2 and TRBJ1-2; D might be TRBD1 (6 bases). The CDR3 sequence is 15 residues long. Deletions cut 5 bases from V and 4 bases from J, with 17 bases between. Germline lookup yields CDR1 SGHTA and CDR2 FQGNSA. CDR3 in DNA: TGTGCCAGCAGCCCACGGGGGGGGCCCTTCTATGGCTACACCTTC. This gives the protein CASSPRGGPFYGYTF.

This clone turned up a few times. The J gene is TRBJ1-5, the V gene TRBV6-6; D ambiguous. CDR3 length: 14 residues. Germline CDR1 MNHNY, CDR2 SVGAGI (reference sequence). V was clipped by 0 bases and J by 0 bases, with 3 bases between them. As DNA, the CDR3 is TGTGCCAGCAGTTACTCCCATAGCAATCAGCCCCAGCATTTT. Protein sequence: CASSYSHSNQPQHF.

The gene calls are TRBV10-3 and TRBJ1-5; 11 bases match TRBD1. There are 15 residues in the CDR3. V shed 10 bases, J shed 3 bases, and the junction held 8 bases outside the gene matches. Looked up from germline, CDR1 is ENHRY and CDR2 is SYGVKD. The CDR3: CATGGTGGHNQPQHF. The CDR3 region has the DNA TGTGCCACCGGGGGGACAGGGGGACACAATCAGCCCCAGCATTTT.

The J gene is TRBJ1-5, the V gene TRBV24-1, with D possibly TRBD1 on 5 matching bases. This CDR3 spans 14 amino acids. CDR1 and CDR2 from the germline V gene are KGHDR and SFDVKD. Trimming removed 6 bases at V and 6 bases at J, with 14 bases between. The CDR3 sequence is CATSSGTSGQPQHF. Written as DNA, the CDR3 is TGTGCCACCAGTTCGGGGACTAGCGGTCAGCCCCAGCATTTT.

The gene calls are TRBV15 and TRBJ1-6; TRBD1 agrees at 8 bases. This CDR3 contains 14 residues. J gave up 10 bases and V 3 bases, and 5 bases lay outside the gene matches. CDR1 and CDR2 from the germline V gene are LNHNV and YYDKDF (reference sequence). The CDR3 region is CATSRDRVGSPLHF. CDR3 in DNA: TGTGCCACCAGCAGGGACAGGGTAGGATCACCCCTCCACTTT. Full variable domain (outside the CDR3, taken from reference TRBV15 and TRBJ1-6): DAMVIQNPRYQVTQFGKPVTLSCSQTLNHNVMYWYQQKSSQAPKLLFHYYDKDFNNEADTPDNFQSRRPNTSFCFLDIRSPGLGDTAMYLCATSRDRVGSPLHFGNGTRLTVT.

This clone has only one observation. This chain uses TRBV12-3 or TRBV12-4 with TRBJ1-2; 7 bases are shared with TRBD1. The CDR3 sequence is 13 residues long. V lost 5 bases to trimming and J lost 8 bases; unmatched junction nucleotides: 8. For the CDR3, the DNA is TGTGCCAGCAGTCGCGGACAGGCGGGAGGCTACACCTTC. It translates to CASSRGQAGGYTF.

V gene TRBV2 combines with J gene TRBJ1-5; 7 nucleotides agree with TRBD1. With V trimmed by 5 bases and J by 2 bases, 3 bases remained unmatched. Looked up from germline, CDR1 is SNHLY and CDR2 is FYNNEI. This CDR3 contains 14 residues. In DNA, the CDR3 is TGTGCCAGCAGTCGGCAGGGGGGCAATCAGCCCCAGCATTTT. Its translation: CASSRQGGNQPQHF.